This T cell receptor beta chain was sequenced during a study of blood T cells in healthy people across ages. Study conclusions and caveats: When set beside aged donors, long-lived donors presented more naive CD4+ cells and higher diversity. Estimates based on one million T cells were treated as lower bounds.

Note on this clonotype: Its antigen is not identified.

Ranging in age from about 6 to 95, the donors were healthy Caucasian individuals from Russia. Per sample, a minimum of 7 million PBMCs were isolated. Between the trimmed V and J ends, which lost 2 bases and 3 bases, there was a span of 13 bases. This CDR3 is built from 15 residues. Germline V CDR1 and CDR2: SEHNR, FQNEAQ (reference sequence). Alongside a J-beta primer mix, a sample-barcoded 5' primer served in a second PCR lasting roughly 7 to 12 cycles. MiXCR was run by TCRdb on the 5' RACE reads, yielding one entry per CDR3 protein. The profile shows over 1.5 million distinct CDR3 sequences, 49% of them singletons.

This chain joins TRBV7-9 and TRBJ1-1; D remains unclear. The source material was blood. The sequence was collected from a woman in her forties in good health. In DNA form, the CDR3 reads TGTGCCAGCAGCTTACTGGTATTGGAGGACACTGAAGCTTTCTTT. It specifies CASSLLVLEDTEAFF.